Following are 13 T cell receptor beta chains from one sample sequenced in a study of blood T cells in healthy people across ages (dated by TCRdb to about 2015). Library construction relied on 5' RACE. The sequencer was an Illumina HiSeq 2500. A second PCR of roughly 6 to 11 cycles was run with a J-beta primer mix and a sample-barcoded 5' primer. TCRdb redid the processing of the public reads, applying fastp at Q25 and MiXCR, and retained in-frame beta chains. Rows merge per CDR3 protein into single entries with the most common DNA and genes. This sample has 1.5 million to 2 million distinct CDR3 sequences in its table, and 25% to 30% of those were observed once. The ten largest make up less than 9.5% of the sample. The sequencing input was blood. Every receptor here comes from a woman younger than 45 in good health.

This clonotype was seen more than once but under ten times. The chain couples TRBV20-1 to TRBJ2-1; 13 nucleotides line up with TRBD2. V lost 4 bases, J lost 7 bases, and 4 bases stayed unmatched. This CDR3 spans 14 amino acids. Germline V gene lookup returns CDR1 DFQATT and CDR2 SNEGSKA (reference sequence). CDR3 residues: CSAKGLAGVNEQFF. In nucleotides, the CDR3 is TGCAGTGCTAAAGGACTAGCGGGAGTAAATGAGCAGTTCTTC.

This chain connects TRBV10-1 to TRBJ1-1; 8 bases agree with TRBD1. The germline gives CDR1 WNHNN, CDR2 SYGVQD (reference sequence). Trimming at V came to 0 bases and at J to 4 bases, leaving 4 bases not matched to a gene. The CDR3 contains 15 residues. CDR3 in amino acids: CASSESATGATEAFF. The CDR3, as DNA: TGCGCCAGCAGTGAGTCTGCGACAGGGGCCACTGAAGCTTTCTTT.

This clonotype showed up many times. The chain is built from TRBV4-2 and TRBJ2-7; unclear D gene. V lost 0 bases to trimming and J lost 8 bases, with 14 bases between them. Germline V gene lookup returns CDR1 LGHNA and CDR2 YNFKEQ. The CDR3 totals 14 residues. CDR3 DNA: TGTGCCAGCAGCCAAGAAGAGAACGGGCTTCAGCAGTACTTC. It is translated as CASSQEENGLQQYF.

CDR3 loop: CASSPDAPAAFF. The CDR3 DNA follows: TGTGCCAGCAGCCCCGACGCCCCGGCGGCTTTCTTT. The chain combines TRBV7-9 with TRBJ1-1; D gene uncertain. With 5 bases removed from V and 11 bases from J, the gap between germline ends came to 15 bases. Germline loops: CDR1 SEHNR, CDR2 FQNEAQ (reference sequence). The CDR3 extends over 12 amino acids.

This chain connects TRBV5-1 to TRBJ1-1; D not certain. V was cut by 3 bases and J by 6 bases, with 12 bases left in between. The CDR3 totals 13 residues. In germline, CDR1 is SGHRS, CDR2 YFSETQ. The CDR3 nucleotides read TGCGCCAGCAGCTCTGAAATGGGAGCTGAAGCTTTCTTT. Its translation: CASSSEMGAEAFF.

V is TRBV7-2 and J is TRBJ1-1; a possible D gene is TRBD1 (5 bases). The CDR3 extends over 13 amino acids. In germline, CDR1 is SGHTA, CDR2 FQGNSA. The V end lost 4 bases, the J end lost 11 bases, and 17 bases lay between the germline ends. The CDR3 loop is CASSWDSDSWAFF. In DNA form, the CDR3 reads TGTGCCAGCAGCTGGGATTCAGACAGTTGGGCTTTCTTT.

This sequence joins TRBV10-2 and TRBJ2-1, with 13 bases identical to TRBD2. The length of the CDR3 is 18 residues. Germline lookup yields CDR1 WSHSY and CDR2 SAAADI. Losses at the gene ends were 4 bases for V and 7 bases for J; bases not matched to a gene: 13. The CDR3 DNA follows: TGCGCCAGCAGTGGACTAGCGGGGGGCCGAAAGTTCGGGAATGAGCAGTTCTTC. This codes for CASSGLAGGRKFGNEQFF.

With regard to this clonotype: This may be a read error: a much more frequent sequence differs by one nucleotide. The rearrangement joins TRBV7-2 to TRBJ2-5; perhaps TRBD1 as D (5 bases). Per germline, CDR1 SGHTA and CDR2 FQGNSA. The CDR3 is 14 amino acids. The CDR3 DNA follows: TGTGCCAGCAGCTTAGCTCATGGTGGGGCGACCAAGTACTTC. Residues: CASSLAHGGATKYF.

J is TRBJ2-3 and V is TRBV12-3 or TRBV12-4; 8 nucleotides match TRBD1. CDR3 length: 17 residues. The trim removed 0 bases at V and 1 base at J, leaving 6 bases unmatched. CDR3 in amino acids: CASSLARQGLGTDTQYF. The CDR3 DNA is TGTGCCAGCAGTTTAGCGCGACAGGGGTTGGGCACAGATACGCAGTATTTT.

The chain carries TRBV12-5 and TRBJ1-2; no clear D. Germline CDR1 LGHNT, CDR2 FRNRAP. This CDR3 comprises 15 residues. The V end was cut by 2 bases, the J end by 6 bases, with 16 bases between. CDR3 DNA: TGTGCTAGTGGTTTGACAGCTAGGGAAGTTGATGGCTACACCTTC. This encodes CASGLTAREVDGYTF. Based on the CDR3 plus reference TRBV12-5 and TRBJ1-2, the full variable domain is DARVTQTPRHKVTEMGQEVTMRCQPILGHNTVFWYRQTMMQGLELLAYFRNRAPLDDSGMPKDRFSAEMPDATLATLKIQPSEPRDSAVYFCASGLTAREVDGYTFGSGTRLTVV.

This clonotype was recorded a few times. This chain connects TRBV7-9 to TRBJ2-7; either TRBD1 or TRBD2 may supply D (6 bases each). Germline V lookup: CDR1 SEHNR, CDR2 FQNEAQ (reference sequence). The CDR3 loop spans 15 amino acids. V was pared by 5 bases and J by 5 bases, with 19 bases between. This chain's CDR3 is CASSPNGQGRNEQYF. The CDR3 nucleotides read TGTGCCAGCAGCCCGAACGGGCAGGGGAGGAACGAGCAGTACTTC.

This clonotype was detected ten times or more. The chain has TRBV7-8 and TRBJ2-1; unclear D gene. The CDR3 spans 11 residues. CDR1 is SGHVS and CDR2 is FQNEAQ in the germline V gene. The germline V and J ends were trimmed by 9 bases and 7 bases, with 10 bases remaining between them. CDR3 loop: CASLLKNEQFF. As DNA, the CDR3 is TGTGCCAGTCTTTTGAAGAATGAGCAGTTCTTC.

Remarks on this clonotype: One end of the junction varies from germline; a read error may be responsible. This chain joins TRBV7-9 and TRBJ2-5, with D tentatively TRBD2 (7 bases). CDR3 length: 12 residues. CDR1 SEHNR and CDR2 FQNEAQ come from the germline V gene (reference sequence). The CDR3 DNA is TGTGTCAGCAGCTTAGGGGGGGCTGAGCAGTACTTC. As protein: CVSSLGGAEQYF.